These 3 T cell receptor beta chains originate from one sample sequenced in a study of T and B cells in COVID-19 patients. TRB was amplified from around 250-460 ng of blood genomic DNA. TRB rearrangements were amplified by multiplex PCR with BIOMED2 TRB-A/B primers. TCRdb redid the calling of the multiplex PCR reads with MiXCR, one entry per CDR3 protein. The table has several thousand distinct CDR3 sequences, 22% seen once. The material sequenced was blood. All receptors derive from a human donor with active COVID-19.

By proportion, this clonotype is large. This sequence joins TRBV19 and TRBJ2-3; a weak D match, TRBD1 (5 bases). V lost 4 bases, J lost 0 bases, and 23 bases lay in between. The CDR3 totals 19 residues. Germline CDR1 and CDR2: LNHDA and SQIVND (reference sequence). The DNA of the CDR3 is TGTGCCAGTAGTACCCCTGGGTCCGCGTCCAGGGCTAGCACAGATACGCAGTATTTT. It encodes CASSTPGSASRASTDTQYF.

The CDR3 DNA reads as TGTGCCAGCAGCAAAAGGAGGGGCAGCCGCAATGAAAAACTGTTTTTT. Its protein is CASSKRRGSRNEKLFF. This chain links TRBV21-1 with TRBJ1-4. TRBV21-1 is given as a pseudogene. The CDR3 extends over 16 amino acids.

The chain employs TRBV20-1 and TRBJ2-7; TRBD1 agrees at 10 bases. With 6 bases clipped from V and 7 bases from J, the junction kept 12 bases outside the gene matches. This CDR3 has 14 residues. The germline CDR1 and CDR2 sequences are DFQATT and SNEGSKA (reference sequence). CDR3 DNA: TGCAGTGCCCTACCGGGACAGGGGATGGGGGAGCAGTACTTC. Translation gives CSALPGQGMGEQYF.